These 20 T cell receptor beta chains were sequenced from one sample in a study of monozygotic twins with inflammatory bowel disease. Reprocessing the 5' RACE reads, TCRdb reports a single entry for every CDR3 protein and omits DNA. In all, the sample yields more than 300,000 distinct CDR3 sequences. The specimen sequenced was blood. The source of these receptors is a human donor with ulcerative colitis or Crohn's disease, or a healthy co-twin of an affected twin (not recorded which).

J is TRBJ1-1 and V is TRBV27. The germline CDR1 and CDR2 sequences are MNHEY and SMNVEV (reference sequence). The CDR3 runs to 14 residues. CDR3 loop: CASSLSTSRTEAFF.

V and J are TRBV7-2 and TRBJ1-6. CDR1 is SGHTA and CDR2 is FQGNSA in the germline V gene. There are 15 residues in the CDR3. This CDR3 is CASSPFFSTDSPLHF.

The CDR3 here is CASSPGTYEQYF. V gene TRBV5-1 combines with J gene TRBJ2-7; TCRdb designates TRBD1, a call that cannot be tested without DNA. Germline-derived CDR1 and CDR2 are SGHRS and YFSETQ. The CDR3 runs 12 residues.

The rearrangement uses TRBV4-1 and TRBJ2-7; absent DNA, TCRdb's TRBD1 call cannot be checked. This CDR3 has 16 residues. Germline loops: CDR1 MGHRA, CDR2 YSYEKL. The CDR3 sequence is CASSPSGGGGSYEQYF.

The rearrangement uses TRBV5-4 and TRBJ1-3; TCRdb's D call, TRBD1, is unchecked because there is no DNA. This CDR3 has 16 residues. Germline V CDR1 and CDR2: SGHNT, YYREEE (reference sequence). The CDR3 reads CASSNDRARSGNTIYF. The full variable domain, its missing parts supplied by reference TRBV5-4 and TRBJ1-3, is ETGVTQSPTHLIKTRGQQVTLRCSSQSGHNTVSWYQQALGQGPQFIFQYYREEENGRGNFPPRFSGLQFPNYSSELNVNALELDDSALYLCASSNDRARSGNTIYFGEGSWLTVV.

The chain has TRBV7-2 and TRBJ2-1; the D gene TCRdb calls, TRBD2, cannot be checked with no DNA. This CDR3 comprises 14 residues. The germline gives CDR1 SGHTA, CDR2 FQGNSA. CDR3 region: CASSSLGTSNEQFF. Filled out from reference TRBV7-2 and TRBJ2-1, the complete variable domain reads GAGVSQSPSNKVTEKGKDVELRCDPISGHTALYWYRQSLGQGLEFLIYFQGNSAPDKSGLPSDRFSAERTGGSVSTLTIQRTQQEDSAVYLCASSSLGTSNEQFFGPGTRLTVL.

This sequence joins TRBV28 and TRBJ2-5; TCRdb names TRBD2, which stays unverified in the absence of DNA. The germline V gene has CDR1 MDHEN and CDR2 SYDVKM. This CDR3 is built from 15 residues. The CDR3 here is CASSLRGGPSETQYF.

V is TRBV4-3 and J is TRBJ2-3; TCRdb selects TRBD1, and the lack of DNA leaves this call unchecked. This CDR3 spans 17 amino acids. Germline CDR1 and CDR2: LGHNA and YSLEER. The CDR3 sequence is CASSQDLQGSYTDTQYF.

V gene TRBV27 combines with J gene TRBJ2-5; TCRdb reports TRBD2, a call that lacks DNA to check it against. Germline assignment: CDR1 MNHEY and CDR2 SMNVEV (reference sequence). The CDR3 runs to 16 residues. This CDR3 is CASSPTSGGAKETQYF.

V usage is TRBV11-3 and J usage is TRBJ2-3; TCRdb indicates TRBD1, and absent DNA this call remains unverified. Germline V lookup: CDR1 SGHNT, CDR2 YENEEA. This CDR3 has 16 amino acids. The CDR3 loop reads CASSPRGDSSTDTQYF.

The gene calls are TRBV20-1 and TRBJ2-5; the TCRdb call, TRBD1, lacks DNA for checking. Germline V CDR1 and CDR2: DFQATT, SNEGSKA (reference sequence). The CDR3 has 15 residues. This CDR3 reads CSARVGFRAQETQYF.

This chain uses TRBV7-8 with TRBJ1-5. The germline CDR1 and CDR2 sequences are SGHVS and FQNEAQ. This CDR3 has 15 amino acids. CDR3 amino acids: CASSLVGEGNQPQHF.

This sequence joins TRBV4-3 and TRBJ2-3; the TCRdb call, TRBD1, lacks DNA for checking. CDR1 and CDR2 from the germline V gene are LGHNA and YSLEER. This CDR3 comprises 16 residues. CDR3 in amino acids: CASSQDSGTGTDTQYF.

The V call is TRBV7-9, the J call TRBJ1-3; TCRdb's D gene call, TRBD1, goes unchecked for lack of DNA. The CDR3 spans 15 residues. The V gene's germline CDR1 is SEHNR and CDR2 FQNEAQ (reference sequence). The CDR3 loop is CASSGTDRSGNTIYF.

The chain links TRBV5-1 to TRBJ1-2; TCRdb picks TRBD1, but there is no DNA to check that call. The CDR3 covers 15 residues. Looked up from germline, CDR1 is SGHRS and CDR2 is YFSETQ. The CDR3 loop is CASRMGGRANYGYTF.

The V and J genes are TRBV9 and TRBJ1-5; TCRdb calls TRBD1, which cannot be checked without DNA. CDR3 length: 16 amino acids. Germline V CDR1 and CDR2: SGDLS, YYNGEE. The CDR3 here is CASSGPGVGGNQPQHF.

The chain recombines TRBV6-2 or TRBV6-3 with TRBJ1-1; TCRdb gives TRBD1 as the D gene, but with no DNA this cannot be confirmed. Germline-derived CDR1 and CDR2 are MNHEY and SVGEGT. CDR3 length: 16 amino acids. The CDR3 reads CASSYQQGLPNTEAFF.

This chain connects TRBV20-1 to TRBJ2-7; with no DNA, the TCRdb D assignment of TRBD1 cannot be verified. Germline loops: CDR1 DFQATT, CDR2 SNEGSKA (reference sequence). The CDR3 covers 13 residues. CDR3 sequence: CSPRDPSSYEQYF.

The chain employs TRBV18 and TRBJ2-1. Germline CDR1 KGHSH, CDR2 LQKENI. The length of the CDR3 is 15 residues. The CDR3 here is CASSPPGGWGGEQFF. Full variable domain (remainder filled in from reference TRBV18 and TRBJ2-1): NAGVMQNPRHLVRRRGQEARLRCSPMKGHSHVYWYRQLPEEGLKFMVYLQKENIIDESGMPKERFSAEFPKEGPSILRIQQVVRGDSAAYFCASSPPGGWGGEQFFGPGTRLTVL.

V gene TRBV6-1 combines with J gene TRBJ2-7; TCRdb returns TRBD2, unconfirmable since there is no DNA. Germline loops: CDR1 MNHNS, CDR2 SASEGT. The CDR3 consists of 15 residues. CDR3 sequence reads: CASRSLSGPSYEQYF.